This T cell receptor (beta chain) was retrieved from a study of blood T cell repertoires in COVID-19 (dated by TCRdb to the early 2020s). About the study as a whole: The collaborator samples originated in the United States, Italy and Spain and spanned the acute and convalescent phases of COVID-19. The prospective study material was composed of cDNA or gDNA derived from T cells, B-cell-depleted T cells, or PBMCs. Subjects who had been exposed to COVID-19, were actively infected with it, or had recovered from it provided the deeply sampled blood TCRbeta repertoires that made up the dataset. The repertoires were released in a freely available public database intended as a resource for research on the immune response to SARS-CoV-2. Samples came from the ongoing ImmuneRACE study (first 160 participants) plus 1,254 subjects from 6 global collaborators. Sample metadata almost always included a de-identified subject ID, COVID-19 status, age in years and sex. HLA class I and class II types, where available, came from metadata supplied by the sample provider rather than from assay-based typing.

The collaborating institutions used their own protocols to collect whole blood in K2EDTA tubes. For TCRbeta analysis, collaborator samples were shipped as frozen whole blood, as isolated PBMCs, or as DNA extracted from either sample type. Note on this clone: Its antigen target is currently unknown. There are no base qualities to consult, and no much larger clone falls within one base.

TCRbeta CDR3 regions were amplified from genomic DNA using the immunoSEQ Assay, a bias-controlled multiplex PCR. As for the original processing: The number of nucleated cells in each sample was estimated from the amplification of reference gene primers within the assay. To quantify the absolute abundance of each unique TCRbeta CDR3 rearrangement, sequence reads were collapsed and filtered. For each sample, productive Simpson clonality was calculated as the square root of Simpson's diversity index over productive rearrangements. TCRdb stores this immuneACCESS table with in-frame sequences only. Part of the clones is absent; in the studies checked, under half of the shortfall reflects unresolved V genes, and no reason is known for the rest. The V and J calls and clone size were taken over from that table, and D and trimming were inferred from the DNA. The sample includes 150,000 to 200,000 clones, with 80% to 90% observed a single time. 13% to 15% of the sample belongs to the ten largest clones.

Measured from the cysteine to the phenylalanine, the CDR3 is 18 residues long. Only the CDR3 DNA is retained, 54 bases long and in frame from the first base. The germline V end is reduced by 2 bases and the J end by 2 bases; junction bases left unmatched: 12. The germline V gene supplies CDR1 SGHNT and CDR2 YENEEA. The research as a whole found: The quantity of clinical and demographic metadata differed by source and by participant and was supplied without curation.

The material sequenced was peripheral blood. The receptor was derived from a man aged 25-45 years with active or convalescent COVID-19. The chain employs TRBV11-3 and TRBJ2-7, and TRBD2 aligns with 10 junction nucleotides. The sequenced DNA: TGTGCCAGCAGCTTAAGGACTAGCGGCCTTCTACGGGCCTACGAGCAGTACTTC. This is translated as CASSLRTSGLLRAYEQYF.